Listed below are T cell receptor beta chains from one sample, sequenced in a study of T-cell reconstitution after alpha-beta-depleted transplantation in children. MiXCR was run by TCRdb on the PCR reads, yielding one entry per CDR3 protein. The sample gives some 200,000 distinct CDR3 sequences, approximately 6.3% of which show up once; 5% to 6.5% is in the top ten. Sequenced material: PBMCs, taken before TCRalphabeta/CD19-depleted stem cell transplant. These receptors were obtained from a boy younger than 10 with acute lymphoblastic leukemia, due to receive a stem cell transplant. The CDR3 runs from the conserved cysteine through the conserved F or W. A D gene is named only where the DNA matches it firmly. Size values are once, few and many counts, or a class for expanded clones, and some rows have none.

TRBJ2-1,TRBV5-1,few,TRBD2,TGCGCCAGCAGCGGGACTACTTACAATGAGCAGTTCTTC,CASSGTTYNEQFF
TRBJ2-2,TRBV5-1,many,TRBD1,TGCGCCAGCACTGACAGGGGCACCGGGGAGCTGTTTTTT,CASTDRGTGELFF
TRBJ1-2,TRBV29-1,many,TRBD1,TGCAGCGCGGGACAGGGCAGTTACTATGGCTACACCTTC,CSAGQGSYYGYTF
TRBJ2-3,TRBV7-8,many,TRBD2,TGTGCCAGCAGCAGAGGACTAGGGGCAGATACGCAGTATTTT,CASSRGLGADTQYF
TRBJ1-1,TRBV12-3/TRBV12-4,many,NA,TGTGCCAGCACTATTGCAGGGCCCCTGAACACTGAAGCTTTCTTT,CASTIAGPLNTEAFF
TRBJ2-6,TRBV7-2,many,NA,TGTGCCAGCAGCTTAGCTTCCCGTAGCAGGGGAAGTTCGCGTGGGGCCAACGTCCTGACTTTC,CASSLASRSRGSSRGANVLTF
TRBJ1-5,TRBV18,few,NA,TGTGCCAGCTCACCCTCCCTGGATCAGCCCCAGCATTTT,CASSPSLDQPQHF
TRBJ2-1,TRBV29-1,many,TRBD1,TGCAGCGTTGAAGGGACAGGGGGCAATGAGCAGTTCTTC,CSVEGTGGNEQFF
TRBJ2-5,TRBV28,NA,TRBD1,TGTGCCAGCAGTCAGTTGGACAGGGTGGGTGAGACCCAGTACTTC,CASSQLDRVGETQYF
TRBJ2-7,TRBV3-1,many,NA,TGTGCCAGCAGCCCAACGGAGGCAGGCTCCTACGAGCAGTACTTC,CASSPTEAGSYEQYF
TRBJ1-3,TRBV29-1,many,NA,TGCAGCGTTCAGGTAAACTCTGGAAACACCATATATTTT,CSVQVNSGNTIYF
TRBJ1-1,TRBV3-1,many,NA,TGTGCCAGCAGCCAAGATACGGGGGCGAACACTGAAGCTTTCTTT,CASSQDTGANTEAFF
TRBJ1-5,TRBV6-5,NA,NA,TGTGCCAGCAGCCGTCGAAATCAGCCCCAGCATTTT,CASSRRNQPQHF
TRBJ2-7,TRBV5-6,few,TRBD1,TGTGCCAGCAGCATACTCCGGACAGGGGGCGGTCCTCGGCAGTACTTC,CASSILRTGGGPRQYF
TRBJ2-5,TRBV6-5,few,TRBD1,TGTGCCAGCAGTTTTGGACAGGCCGTAGAGACCCAGTACTTC,CASSFGQAVETQYF
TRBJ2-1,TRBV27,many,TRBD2,TGTGCCAGCAAGTCTTCTAGCGGGAGCAACAATGAGCAGTTCTTC,CASKSSSGSNNEQFF
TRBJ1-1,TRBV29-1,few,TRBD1,TGCAGCGTTGAAGCAGGGGGAACTGAAGCTTTCTTT,CSVEAGGTEAFF
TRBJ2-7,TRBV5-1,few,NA,TGCGCCAGCAGCTTGGACGTAGCGCCGACCTACGAGCAGTACTTC,CASSLDVAPTYEQYF
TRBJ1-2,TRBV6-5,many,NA,TGTGCCAGCAGTTATGGGACCGGGACTAACTATGGCTACACCTTC,CASSYGTGTNYGYTF
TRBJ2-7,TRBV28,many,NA,TGTGCCAGCAGTCCAGCCCGGGACCCCGAGGGGAGCGAGCAGTACTTC,CASSPARDPEGSEQYF
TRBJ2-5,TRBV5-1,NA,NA,TGCGCCAGCAGCTTCTCCCCCCCCCGGGACATACAAGAGACCCAGTACTTC,CASSFSPPRDIQETQYF
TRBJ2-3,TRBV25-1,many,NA,TGTGCCAGCAGTGACGGATGGAGCACAGATACGCAGTATTTT,CASSDGWSTDTQYF